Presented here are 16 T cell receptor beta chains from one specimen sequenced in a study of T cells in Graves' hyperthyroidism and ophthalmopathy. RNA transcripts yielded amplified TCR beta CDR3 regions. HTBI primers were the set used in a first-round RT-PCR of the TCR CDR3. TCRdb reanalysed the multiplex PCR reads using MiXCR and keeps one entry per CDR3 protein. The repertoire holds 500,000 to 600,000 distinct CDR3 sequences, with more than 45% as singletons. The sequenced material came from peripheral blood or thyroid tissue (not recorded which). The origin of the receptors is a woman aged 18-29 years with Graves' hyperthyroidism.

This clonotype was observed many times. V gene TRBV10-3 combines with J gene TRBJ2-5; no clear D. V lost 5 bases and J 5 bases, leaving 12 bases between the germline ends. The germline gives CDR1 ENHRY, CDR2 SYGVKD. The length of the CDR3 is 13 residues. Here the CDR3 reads CAISFGSGETQYF. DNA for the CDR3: TGTGCCATCAGTTTCGGATCCGGGGAGACCCAGTACTTC.

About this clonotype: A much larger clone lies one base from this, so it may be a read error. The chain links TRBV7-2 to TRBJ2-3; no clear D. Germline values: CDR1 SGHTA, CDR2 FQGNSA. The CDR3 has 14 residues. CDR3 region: CASSPRISTDAQYF. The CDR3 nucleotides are TGTGCCAGCAGCCCGAGGATAAGCACAGATGCGCAGTATTTT.

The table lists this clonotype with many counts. The CDR3 region is CASSYDAAGDQPQHF. In nucleotides, the CDR3 is TGTGCCAGCAGTTACGACGCCGCAGGCGATCAGCCCCAGCATTTT. The J gene is TRBJ1-5, the V gene TRBV6-5, with D unclear. This CDR3 comprises 15 residues. Deletions cut 2 bases from V and 5 bases from J, with 13 bases between. CDR1 and CDR2 (germline): MNHEY, SVGAGI.

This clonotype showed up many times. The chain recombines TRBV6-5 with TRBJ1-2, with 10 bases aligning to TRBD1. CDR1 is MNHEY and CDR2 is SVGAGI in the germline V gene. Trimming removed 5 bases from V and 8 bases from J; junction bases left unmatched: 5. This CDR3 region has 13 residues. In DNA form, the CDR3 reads TGTGCCAGCAGTCGGACAGGGGGGCGGGGCTACACCTTC. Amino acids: CASSRTGGRGYTF.

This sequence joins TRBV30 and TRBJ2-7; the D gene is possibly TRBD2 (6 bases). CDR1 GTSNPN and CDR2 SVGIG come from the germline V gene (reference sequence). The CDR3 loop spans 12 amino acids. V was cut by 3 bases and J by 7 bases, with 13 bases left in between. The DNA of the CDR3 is TGTGCCTGGAGCGCGACTGGACTAGAGCAGTACTTC. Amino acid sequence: CAWSATGLEQYF.

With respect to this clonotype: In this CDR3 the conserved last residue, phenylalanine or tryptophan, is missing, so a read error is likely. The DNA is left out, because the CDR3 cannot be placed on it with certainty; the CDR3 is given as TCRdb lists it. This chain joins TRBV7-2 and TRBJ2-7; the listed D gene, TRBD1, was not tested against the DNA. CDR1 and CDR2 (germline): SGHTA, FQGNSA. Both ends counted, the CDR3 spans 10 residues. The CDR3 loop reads CASSQVRLGT.

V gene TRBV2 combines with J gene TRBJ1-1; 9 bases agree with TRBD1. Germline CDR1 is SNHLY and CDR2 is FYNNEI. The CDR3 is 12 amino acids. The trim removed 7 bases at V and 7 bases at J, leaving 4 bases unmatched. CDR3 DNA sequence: TGTGCCAGCATCTCGGGACAGGGTGAAGCTTTCTTT. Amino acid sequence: CASISGQGEAFF.

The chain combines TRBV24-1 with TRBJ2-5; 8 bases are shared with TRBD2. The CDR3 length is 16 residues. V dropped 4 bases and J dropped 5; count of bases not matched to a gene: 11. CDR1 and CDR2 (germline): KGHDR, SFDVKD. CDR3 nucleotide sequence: TGTGCCACCAGTGAAGGCAGCGGGAGTCCCGGGGAGACCCAGTACTTC. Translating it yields CATSEGSGSPGETQYF.

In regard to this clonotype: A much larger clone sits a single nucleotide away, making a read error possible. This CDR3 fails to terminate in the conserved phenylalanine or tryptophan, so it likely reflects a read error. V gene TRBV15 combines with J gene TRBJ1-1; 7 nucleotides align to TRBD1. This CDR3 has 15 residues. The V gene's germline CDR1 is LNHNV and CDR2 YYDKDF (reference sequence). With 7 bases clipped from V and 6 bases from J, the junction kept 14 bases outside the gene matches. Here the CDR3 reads CATKRQGAGSPEAFL. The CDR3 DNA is TGTGCCACCAAACGACAGGGAGCCGGGTCACCTGAAGCTTTCCTT.

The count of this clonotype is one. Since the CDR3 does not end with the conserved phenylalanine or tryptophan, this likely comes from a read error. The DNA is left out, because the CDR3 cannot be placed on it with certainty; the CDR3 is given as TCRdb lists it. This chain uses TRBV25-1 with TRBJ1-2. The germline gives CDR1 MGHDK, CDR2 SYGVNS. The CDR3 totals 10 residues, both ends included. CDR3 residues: CASSELGSTY.

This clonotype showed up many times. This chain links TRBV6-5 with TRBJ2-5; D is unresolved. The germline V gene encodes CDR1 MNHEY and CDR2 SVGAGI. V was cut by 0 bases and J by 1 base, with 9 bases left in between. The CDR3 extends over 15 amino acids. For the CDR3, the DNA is TGTGCCAGCAGTTACTCTTCCCAGATCCAAGAGACCCAGTACTTC. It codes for CASSYSSQIQETQYF.

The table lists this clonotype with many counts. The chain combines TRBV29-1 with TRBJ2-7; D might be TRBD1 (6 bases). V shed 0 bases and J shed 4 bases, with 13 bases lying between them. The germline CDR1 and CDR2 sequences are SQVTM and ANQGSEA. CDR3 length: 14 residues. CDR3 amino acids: CSVEDQGSQYEQYF. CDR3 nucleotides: TGCAGCGTTGAAGATCAGGGGTCTCAGTACGAGCAGTACTTC.

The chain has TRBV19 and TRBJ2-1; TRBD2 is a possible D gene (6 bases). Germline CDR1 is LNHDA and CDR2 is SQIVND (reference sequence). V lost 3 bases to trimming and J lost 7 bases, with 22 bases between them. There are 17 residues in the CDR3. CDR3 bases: TGTGCCAGTAGTATGAATCCAGCGGGCGCCGCGCGGAATGAGCAGTTCTTC. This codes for CASSMNPAGAARNEQFF.

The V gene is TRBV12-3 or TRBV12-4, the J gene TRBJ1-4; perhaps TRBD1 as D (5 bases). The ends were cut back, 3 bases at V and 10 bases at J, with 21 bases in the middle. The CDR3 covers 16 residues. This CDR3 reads CASSFLGGGLRGKLFF. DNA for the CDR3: TGTGCCAGCAGTTTCCTAGGCGGGGGGTTAAGGGGAAAACTGTTTTTT.

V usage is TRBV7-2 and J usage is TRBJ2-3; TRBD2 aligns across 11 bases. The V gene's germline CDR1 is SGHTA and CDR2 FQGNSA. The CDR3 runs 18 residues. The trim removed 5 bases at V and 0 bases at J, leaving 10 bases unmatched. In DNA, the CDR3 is TGTGCCAGCAGCCTCCGCAGGACTAGCGGGCCTAGCACAGATACGCAGTATTTT. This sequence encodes CASSLRRTSGPSTDTQYF.

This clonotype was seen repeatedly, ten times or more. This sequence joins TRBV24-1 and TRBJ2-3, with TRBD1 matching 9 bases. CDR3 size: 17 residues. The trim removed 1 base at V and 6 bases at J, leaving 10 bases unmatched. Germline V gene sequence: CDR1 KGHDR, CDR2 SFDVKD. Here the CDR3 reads CATSDFGTGSSGDTQYF. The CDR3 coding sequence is TGTGCCACCAGTGATTTTGGGACAGGGTCATCCGGGGATACGCAGTATTTT.